This T cell receptor (beta chain) was documented in a study of radiotherapy plus CTLA-4 blockade in lung cancer. Points on this clone: Its antigen remains unknown.

Broader study findings: There was expansion of tumor-derived TCR clones in blood after radiotherapy plus ipilimumab.

Here immunoSEQ multiplex PCR was the method, and the copy in TCRdb shows in-frame clones only, minus some. Of 45,000 to 55,000 clones detected, approximately 76% appear once; the ten largest clones hold 8.5% to 14%. Trimming pared 1 base from V and 0 bases from J, leaving 9 bases between. The CDR3 has 15 amino acids. CDR1 and CDR2 from the germline V gene are SGHRS and YFSETQ. The chain recombines TRBV5-1 with TRBJ2-3, with D unclear. The sample was peripheral blood, taken from a patient treated with radiotherapy plus ipilimumab. The sequence was obtained from a human donor with non-small cell lung cancer who had stable disease on radiotherapy plus ipilimumab. The CDR3 loop is CASSLWAVSTDTQYF. The CDR3 nucleotides read TGCGCCAGCAGCTTGTGGGCGGTTAGCACAGATACGCAGTATTTT.